This TCR beta chain stems from a study of T-cell reconstitution after alpha-beta-depleted transplantation in children. TCRbeta library preparation incorporated unique molecular identifiers. MiXCR, run by TCRdb on the PCR reads, gives a single entry per CDR3 protein. The sample consists of 150,000 to 200,000 distinct CDR3 sequences, around 10% of them appearing once. This CDR3 spans 15 amino acids. V was pared by 0 bases and J by 6 bases, with 16 bases between. Germline CDR1 is SGHRS and CDR2 is YFSETQ. As to this clonotype: A read error may explain this, as a much larger clone is one base away.

The chain recombines TRBV5-1 with TRBJ2-7; possibly TRBD2 for D (6 bases). The source of this sequence is a boy between 2 and 10 years old with acute myeloid leukemia, due to receive a stem cell transplant. This sample comprised PBMCs, obtained before TCRalphabeta/CD19-depleted stem cell transplant. CDR3 residues: CASSLESGPACEQYV. DNA for the CDR3: TGCGCCAGCAGCTTGGAGAGCGGGCCAGCCTGCGAGCAGTACGTC.